This is a list of T cell receptor beta chains from one sample in a study of OX40 agonist ivuxolimab in advanced cancers. The protocol was immunoSEQ multiplex PCR, while the TCRdb copy is restricted to in-frame clones and leaves out a portion. Here the sample spans around 70,000 clones, around 82% being singletons. Sequencing was performed on CD4+ or CD8+ T cells sorted from blood, taken in a trial of the OX40 agonist ivuxolimab. These receptors originate from an adult with an advanced solid tumor such as melanoma, head and neck, liver or kidney cancer. Both conserved end residues are part of each CDR3. Each record gives: CDR3 DNA, CDR3 protein, CDR3 length, V gene, D gene, J gene, clone size. D genes are given only for firm matches. The size field is filled for only some rows; it gives once, few, many or a size class.

cdr3_nt: TGTGCCAGTAGGGTAAGAGAGACCCAGTACTTC
cdr3_aa: CASRVRETQYF
cdr3_length: 11
v_call: TRBV6-5
d_call: NA
j_call: TRBJ2-5
clone_size: NA

cdr3_nt: TGCGCCAGCAGCCAAGCTATCACAGGGGGGAACACCGGGGAGCTGTTTTTT
cdr3_aa: CASSQAITGGNTGELFF
cdr3_length: 17
v_call: TRBV4-3
d_call: TRBD1
j_call: TRBJ2-2
clone_size: NA

cdr3_nt: TGTGCCAGCAGCGCCCGTACGGGTTCCTACGAGCAGTACTTC
cdr3_aa: CASSARTGSYEQYF
cdr3_length: 14
v_call: TRBV14
d_call: NA
j_call: TRBJ2-7
clone_size: NA

cdr3_nt: TGTGCCAGCAGGGAATATACGCAGTATTTT
cdr3_aa: CASREYTQYF
cdr3_length: 10
v_call: TRBV6-1
d_call: NA
j_call: TRBJ2-3
clone_size: NA

cdr3_nt: TGTGCCAGCAGACTGACAGGGGGAAACACCGGGGAGCTGTTTTTT
cdr3_aa: CASRLTGGNTGELFF
cdr3_length: 15
v_call: TRBV27
d_call: TRBD1
j_call: TRBJ2-2
clone_size: NA

cdr3_nt: TGTGCCATCAGTGAAATCAGTCAGCCCCAGCATTTT
cdr3_aa: CAISEISQPQHF
cdr3_length: 12
v_call: TRBV10-3
d_call: NA
j_call: TRBJ1-5
clone_size: few

cdr3_nt: TGTGCCAGCAGCCGGGGGGAGCGGGAAGGCAATGAGCAGTTCTTC
cdr3_aa: CASSRGEREGNEQFF
cdr3_length: 15
v_call: TRBV5-8
d_call: TRBD2
j_call: TRBJ2-1
clone_size: NA

cdr3_nt: TGTGCCAGCAGCCAACCGCAGCGGGGAGATACGCAGTATTTT
cdr3_aa: CASSQPQRGDTQYF
cdr3_length: 14
v_call: TRBV5-4
d_call: TRBD2
j_call: TRBJ2-3
clone_size: NA

cdr3_nt: TGCAGTGCTAACAGTGTCTATGGCTACACCTTC
cdr3_aa: CSANSVYGYTF
cdr3_length: 11
v_call: TRBV20-1
d_call: NA
j_call: TRBJ1-2
clone_size: once

cdr3_nt: TGTGCCAGCAGCCCAGACGGGGTGCGGGCAGATACGCAGTATTTT
cdr3_aa: CASSPDGVRADTQYF
cdr3_length: 15
v_call: TRBV7-9
d_call: NA
j_call: TRBJ2-3
clone_size: NA

cdr3_nt: TGTGCCAGCAGTGGGACAGACACGATCTATGGCTACACCTTC
cdr3_aa: CASSGTDTIYGYTF
cdr3_length: 14
v_call: TRBV2
d_call: NA
j_call: TRBJ1-2
clone_size: few

cdr3_nt: TGTGCCAGCAGCCTCCTTGGGGGGTACAGGGTCACTGAAGCTTTCTTT
cdr3_aa: CASSLLGGYRVTEAFF
cdr3_length: 16
v_call: TRBV5-4
d_call: NA
j_call: TRBJ1-1
clone_size: NA

cdr3_nt: TGTGCCAGCAGTAAAGGGTGGGGACGAACTAGCTCCTACGAGCAGTACTTC
cdr3_aa: CASSKGWGRTSSYEQYF
cdr3_length: 17
v_call: TRBV7-8
d_call: NA
j_call: TRBJ2-7
clone_size: NA

cdr3_nt: TGTGCCAGCAGCCACGGACTCAGCTCCTACGAGCAGTACTTC
cdr3_aa: CASSHGLSSYEQYF
cdr3_length: 14
v_call: TRBV11-3
d_call: NA
j_call: TRBJ2-7
clone_size: NA

cdr3_nt: TGTGCCAGCAGCTTACAGGGGAAGGACACTGAAGCTTTCTTT
cdr3_aa: CASSLQGKDTEAFF
cdr3_length: 14
v_call: TRBV7-2
d_call: NA
j_call: TRBJ1-1
clone_size: NA

cdr3_nt: TGTGCCAGCAGCGCAGGAGGGTCGGCTCTTGATGAGCAGTTCTTC
cdr3_aa: CASSAGGSALDEQFF
cdr3_length: 15
v_call: TRBV9
d_call: NA
j_call: TRBJ2-1
clone_size: NA

cdr3_nt: TGTGCCAGCAGCACCTCCGGCAGACCCAAGGAGCAGTACTTC
cdr3_aa: CASSTSGRPKEQYF
cdr3_length: 14
v_call: TRBV5-4
d_call: NA
j_call: TRBJ2-7
clone_size: NA

cdr3_nt: TGCGCCAGCAGCCCGGAAGGGCCTAGCGGATCTTACAATGAGCAGTTCTTC
cdr3_aa: CASSPEGPSGSYNEQFF
cdr3_length: 17
v_call: TRBV4-1
d_call: TRBD2
j_call: TRBJ2-1
clone_size: NA

cdr3_nt: TGTGCCAGCAGCTTGATGTCGGCTTTAGGACGATCACAGGAGACCCAGTACTTC
cdr3_aa: CASSLMSALGRSQETQYF
cdr3_length: 18
v_call: TRBV5-6
d_call: NA
j_call: TRBJ2-5
clone_size: few

cdr3_nt: TGTGCCTGGAGTGATAGACAGGGAAGGTACGAGCAGTACTTC
cdr3_aa: CAWSDRQGRYEQYF
cdr3_length: 14
v_call: TRBV30
d_call: TRBD1
j_call: TRBJ2-7
clone_size: NA

cdr3_nt: TGCAGCGTTGAAGATCGCAGGGTGGGAGAGACCCAGTACTTC
cdr3_aa: CSVEDRRVGETQYF
cdr3_length: 14
v_call: TRBV29-1
d_call: NA
j_call: TRBJ2-5
clone_size: NA

cdr3_nt: TGTGCCAGCAGTTACAGGGATGGCGAGCAGTACTTC
cdr3_aa: CASSYRDGEQYF
cdr3_length: 12
v_call: TRBV6-5
d_call: NA
j_call: TRBJ2-7
clone_size: NA

cdr3_nt: TGTGCCAGCAGAACAGGGGTCGATGAGCAGTTCTTC
cdr3_aa: CASRTGVDEQFF
cdr3_length: 12
v_call: TRBV2
d_call: TRBD1
j_call: TRBJ2-1
clone_size: NA

cdr3_nt: TGTGCCAGCAGCTTACTAGCGGACTCCTACGAGCAGTACTTC
cdr3_aa: CASSLLADSYEQYF
cdr3_length: 14
v_call: TRBV7-2
d_call: TRBD2
j_call: TRBJ2-7
clone_size: NA

cdr3_nt: TGTGCCAGCAGCTTAGGCCCCAGCGGAGGGGGCGGTGAGACCCAGTACTTC
cdr3_aa: CASSLGPSGGGGETQYF
cdr3_length: 17
v_call: TRBV7-6
d_call: NA
j_call: TRBJ2-5
clone_size: NA

cdr3_nt: TGTGCCAGCAGTTTCTTGTCACGGACAGGGGGCGTAAGAGGCACTGAAGCTTTCTTT
cdr3_aa: CASSFLSRTGGVRGTEAFF
cdr3_length: 19
v_call: TRBV28
d_call: TRBD1
j_call: TRBJ1-1
clone_size: NA

cdr3_nt: TGTGCCATCAGTGACTACGGTAAAGGGGGCAATCAGCCCCAGCATTTT
cdr3_aa: CAISDYGKGGNQPQHF
cdr3_length: 16
v_call: TRBV10-3
d_call: NA
j_call: TRBJ1-5
clone_size: NA

cdr3_nt: TGCGCCAGCAGCCAAGGGAGGGGGGGGATTCCCCCCGAGCAGTACTTC
cdr3_aa: CASSQGRGGIPPEQYF
cdr3_length: 16
v_call: TRBV4-3
d_call: NA
j_call: TRBJ2-7
clone_size: few

cdr3_nt: TGTGCCAGCAGAAAGGGGGGGGTCAATCAGCCCCAGCATTTT
cdr3_aa: CASRKGGVNQPQHF
cdr3_length: 14
v_call: TRBV6-5
d_call: NA
j_call: TRBJ1-5
clone_size: NA

cdr3_nt: TGTGCCAGCAGCTTAGGGTTTACAGGGGTCACTGAAGCTTTCTTT
cdr3_aa: CASSLGFTGVTEAFF
cdr3_length: 15
v_call: TRBV13
d_call: TRBD1
j_call: TRBJ1-1
clone_size: NA